The 7 T cell receptor beta chains given below trace back to one sample, sequenced in a study of sequential checkpoint blockade in melanoma. Profiling relied on immunoSEQ multiplex PCR, and the TCRdb table lists in-frame clones only, not all of them. The profile shows some 9,600 clones, approximately 25% of them singletons. Specified treatment: randomized to nivolumab then ipilimumab (arm A) or the reverse (arm B). The sample consisted of tumor tissue (inferred from file names), taken from a patient given nivolumab and ipilimumab in sequence. The receptors come from a human donor with melanoma.

This clone was observed at least ten times. J is TRBJ2-3 and V is TRBV28; D gene ambiguous. The CDR3 spans 14 residues. Trimming removed 6 bases at V and 4 bases at J, with 14 bases between. CDR1 is MDHEN, CDR2 SYDVKM, per germline. CDR3 DNA sequence: TGTGCCAGCAGCCCTGGCTTGAGCGCAGATACGCAGTATTTT. Translating it yields CASSPGLSADTQYF.

The V gene is TRBV29-1, the J gene TRBJ1-4, with TRBD1 matching 9 bases. This CDR3 region has 13 residues. From germline, CDR1 is SQVTM and CDR2 ANQGSEA. V gave up 5 bases and J gave up 2 bases; unmatched junction bases: 0. CDR3 region: CSVTGGTNEKLFF. As DNA, the CDR3 is TGCAGCGTTACAGGGGGCACTAATGAAAAACTGTTTTTT.

At least ten counts were recorded for this clone. This chain uses TRBV6-8 with TRBJ2-1; perhaps D is TRBD1 or TRBD2 (6 bases each). Germline lookup yields CDR1 MNHGY and CDR2 SAAAGT. The CDR3 consists of 16 residues. The V gene lost 6 bases and the J gene lost 0 bases, with 15 bases spanning the gap. CDR3 sequence reads: CASSLRGGSSYNEQFF. CDR3 coding DNA: TGTGCCAGCAGCCTCCGAGGGGGGAGCTCCTACAATGAGCAGTTCTTC.

CDR3 in amino acids: CASSLGSGRKSYEQFF. CDR3 coding DNA: TGTGCCAGCAGCCTAGGGAGCGGGAGGAAAAGCTATGAGCAGTTCTTC. The chain uses TRBV11-3 and TRBJ2-1; 9 bases are shared with TRBD2. The J segment lost 8 bases and the V segment lost 5 bases, leaving 13 bases of the junction unmatched. Germline CDR1 SGHNT, CDR2 YENEEA. The CDR3 runs to 16 residues.

The chain carries TRBV19 and TRBJ1-5; D perhaps matches TRBD1 (6 bases). Trimming took 2 bases from V and 3 from J, leaving 11 bases between them. CDR1 and CDR2 (germline): LNHDA, SQIVND (reference sequence). The CDR3 consists of 15 residues. The CDR3 sequence is CASSITGTFNQPQHF. In DNA form, the CDR3 reads TGTGCCAGTAGTATAACTGGGACATTCAATCAGCCCCAGCATTTT.

This clone was recorded a few times. This chain connects TRBV28 to TRBJ2-3; D not resolved. In germline, CDR1 is MDHEN, CDR2 SYDVKM. This CDR3 comprises 12 residues. The V and J ends lost 2 bases and 10 bases respectively, with 10 bases between them. The CDR3 DNA sequence: TGTGCCAGCAGTTTAGTCACGCGACCGCAGTATTTT. Translated: CASSLVTRPQYF.

The chain employs TRBV11-3 and TRBJ2-1; no definite D call. CDR3 size: 15 residues. Germline V gene data show CDR1 as SGHNT and CDR2 as YENEEA. The ends were cut back, 2 bases at V and 2 bases at J, with 10 bases in the middle. The CDR3 is CASSLLTAAYNEQFF. In DNA, the CDR3 is TGTGCCAGCAGCTTACTCACAGCAGCCTACAATGAGCAGTTCTTC.